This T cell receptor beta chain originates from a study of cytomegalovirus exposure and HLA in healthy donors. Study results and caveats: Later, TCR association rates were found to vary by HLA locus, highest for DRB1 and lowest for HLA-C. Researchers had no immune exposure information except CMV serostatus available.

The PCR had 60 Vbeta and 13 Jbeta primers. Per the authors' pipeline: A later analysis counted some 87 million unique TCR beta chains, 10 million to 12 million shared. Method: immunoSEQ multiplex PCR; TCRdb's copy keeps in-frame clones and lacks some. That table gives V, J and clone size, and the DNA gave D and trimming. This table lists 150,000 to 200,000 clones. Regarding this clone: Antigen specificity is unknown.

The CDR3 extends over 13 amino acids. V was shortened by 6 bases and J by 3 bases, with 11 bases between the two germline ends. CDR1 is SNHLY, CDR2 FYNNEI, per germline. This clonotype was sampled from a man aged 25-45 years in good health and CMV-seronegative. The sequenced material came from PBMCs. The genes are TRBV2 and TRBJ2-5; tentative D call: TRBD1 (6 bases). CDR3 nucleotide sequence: TGTGCCAGCAGGGCAGGGGTCGAAGAGACCCAGTACTTC. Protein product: CASRAGVEETQYF.